This is a list of T cell receptor beta chains from one sample in a study of early T cells in non-severe SARS-CoV-2 infection. TCRdb called the 5' RACE reads again in MiXCR, with one record for every CDR3 protein. The table records about 60,000 distinct CDR3 sequences, approximately 9% of them present only once. The sequenced sample consisted of whole blood. These receptors all stem from an adult who was a healthcare worker with PCR-confirmed SARS-CoV-2 infection or an uninfected control (not recorded which). CDR3s include the opening cysteine and the closing phenylalanine or tryptophan. Each record gives: CDR3 DNA, CDR3 protein, clone size, V gene, CDR3 length, J gene, D gene. D genes are given only for firm matches. Only some rows state a clone size, as once, few, many or a class for expanded clones.

TGTGCCAGTGTTGACAGGGGGCAGCGAAATGAGCAGTTCTTC,CASVDRGQRNEQFF,few,TRBV19,14,TRBJ2-1,TRBD1
TGTGCTAGCAGCCAAGGGACTCAGCCGTCTGAGACCCAGTACTTC,CASSQGTQPSETQYF,NA,TRBV7-7,15,TRBJ2-5,NA
TGTGCCAGCAGCGTCTCGACACTCGACAGCTATGGCTACACCTTC,CASSVSTLDSYGYTF,many,TRBV9,15,TRBJ1-2,NA
TGTGCCAGCAGCTTCTCCTTTAGCGGGAGCTCCTACAATGAGCAGTTCTTC,CASSFSFSGSSYNEQFF,many,TRBV11-2,17,TRBJ2-1,TRBD2
TGTGCCACCAGCACTCCTACGGACAGCCCTGAAAAACTGTTTTTT,CATSTPTDSPEKLFF,many,TRBV15,15,TRBJ1-4,NA
TGTGCCAGCAGTAACAGACGAACGGAGACTGAAGCTTTCTTT,CASSNRRTETEAFF,many,TRBV12-3/TRBV12-4,14,TRBJ1-1,NA
TGCGCCAGCAACCAAGTAGTAGACTGGCACGAGCAGTACTTC,CASNQVVDWHEQYF,NA,TRBV4-3,14,TRBJ2-7,NA
TGTGCCAGCAGCCAAGATACCGGGGGCGCCTCCTACGAGCAGTACTTC,CASSQDTGGASYEQYF,many,TRBV4-2,16,TRBJ2-7,NA
TGCAGCGTGCGCCCCGCCAGAACAAGGGGTTACGAGCAGTACTTC,CSVRPARTRGYEQYF,NA,TRBV29-1,15,TRBJ2-7,NA
TGTGCTAGCAGCCGCACCGGGACAGGGTTGTCAGATACGCAGTATTTT,CASSRTGTGLSDTQYF,NA,TRBV7-7,16,TRBJ2-3,TRBD1
TGTGCCAGCAGCTTAGGCATGAGTAGCACCTTC,CASSLGMSSTF,many,TRBV7-9,11,TRBJ1-2,NA
TGTGCCAGCTACGACAGGGGGGAACTGTTTTTT,CASYDRGELFF,NA,TRBV12-3/TRBV12-4,11,TRBJ1-4,TRBD1
TGTGCCAGCTCACTAAGAACCGGTTACAACACTGAAGCTTTCTTT,CASSLRTGYNTEAFF,many,TRBV18,15,TRBJ1-1,NA
TGTGCCAGCAGTCCCCCCCCGGGACAGGGACCCTACGAGCAGTACTTC,CASSPPPGQGPYEQYF,NA,TRBV28,16,TRBJ2-7,TRBD1
TGTGCCAGCGGCCTAGCGGGAGTCTACGAGCAGTACTTC,CASGLAGVYEQYF,few,TRBV28,13,TRBJ2-7,TRBD2
TGCAGTGCTAGAGATCTCTTACTAGCGGGAGGGCGAAGCTCCTACGAGCAGTACTTC,CSARDLLLAGGRSSYEQYF,many,TRBV20-1,19,TRBJ2-7,TRBD2
TGTGCCAGCAGCTTGGTCGGGACAGGGAGTGAAGCTTTCTTT,CASSLVGTGSEAFF,many,TRBV5-4,14,TRBJ1-1,TRBD1
TGTGCCACCAGTGATTCCAGCAGGGGAAAAGAGACCCAGTACTTC,CATSDSSRGKETQYF,many,TRBV24-1,15,TRBJ2-5,NA